Following are 27 T cell receptor beta chains from one sample sequenced in a study of human T cells and chemical hapten exposure (dated by TCRdb to 2020 to 2023). The label giving this sample's time point can be read as: healthy volunteer bleed at 2 weeks. Total RNA was extracted from unfractionated whole blood collected in Tempus Blood RNA tubes. Library creation used RACE. This sample was sequenced with a NextSeq 500. The public reads were reprocessed in TCRdb via fastp at Q25 and MiXCR, keeping in-frame beta chains. Each CDR3 protein gets just one entry, which takes the most common genes and DNA from the rows behind it. The sample table lists about 28,000 distinct CDR3 sequences, 6.5% to 9% of them with a count of one. The ten top clones hold roughly 9.2% of the sample. The specimen was whole blood. These receptor sequences come from a human donor in good health. Some clones in this sample may be carry-over from other donors' samples.

There are a few counts of this clonotype. The chain uses TRBV7-2 and TRBJ1-1; D is undetermined. Deletions cut 0 bases from V and 1 base from J, with 12 bases between. The CDR3 sequence is 16 residues long. The germline V gene has CDR1 SGHTA and CDR2 FQGNSA. CDR3 sequence: CASSLALALGNTEAFF. The CDR3 region has the DNA TGTGCCAGCAGCTTAGCATTAGCGCTTGGGAACACTGAAGCTTTCTTT.

This clonotype was detected only a few times. This rearrangement joins TRBV20-1 to TRBJ2-3; D might be TRBD2 (7 bases). This CDR3 comprises 15 residues. Trimming cost V 6 bases and J 4 bases, with 20 bases left between them. From germline, CDR1 is DFQATT and CDR2 SNEGSKA (reference sequence). CDR3 DNA sequence: TGCAGTGCCCCGCTGGCGGGGGACATCGCAGATACGCAGTATTTT. Translation gives CSAPLAGDIADTQYF.

This clonotype was seen at least ten times. The gene calls are TRBV10-3 and TRBJ1-6; possibly TRBD1 for D (5 bases). Deletions cut 5 bases from V and 7 bases from J, with 12 bases between. The germline CDR1 and CDR2 sequences are ENHRY and SYGVKD. The CDR3 runs to 14 residues. CDR3 in amino acids: CAISSGTRNSPLHF. The CDR3 bases are TGTGCCATCAGTTCCGGGACGCGGAATTCACCCCTCCACTTT.

V gene TRBV7-2 combines with J gene TRBJ1-5, with unresolved D. The length of the CDR3 is 17 residues. Trimming took 2 bases from V and 2 from J, leaving 16 bases between them. The germline V gene has CDR1 SGHTA and CDR2 FQGNSA. The CDR3 DNA reads TGTGCCAGCAGCTTATGGGCGATCTATCGGGGCAATCAGCCCCAGCATTTT. It is translated as CASSLWAIYRGNQPQHF.

This clonotype was recorded a few times. This chain joins TRBV29-1 and TRBJ1-1; D is ambiguous. The germline V gene has CDR1 SQVTM and CDR2 ANQGSEA. This CDR3 comprises 12 residues. V was cut by 7 bases and J by 2 bases, with 11 bases left in between. The CDR3 DNA follows: TGCAGCGGACAAGGAGTCAACACTGAAGCTTTCTTT. Residues: CSGQGVNTEAFF.

The gene calls are TRBV30 and TRBJ1-5, with D possibly matching TRBD1 (6 bases). This CDR3 has 15 residues. Trimming left V 4 bases short and J 1 base short, with 14 bases between. Germline V CDR1 and CDR2: GTSNPN, SVGIG (reference sequence). The chain's CDR3 is CAWNMGGSSNQPQHF. The CDR3 DNA reads as TGTGCCTGGAACATGGGGGGCTCGAGCAATCAGCCCCAGCATTTT.

There are many counts of this clonotype. The rearrangement links TRBV5-1 to TRBJ1-1; TRBD1 matches 7 bases. The germline gives CDR1 SGHRS, CDR2 YFSETQ. The CDR3 covers 18 residues. The V segment lost 4 bases and the J segment 6 bases; nucleotides outside the gene matches: 21. In DNA, the CDR3 is TGCGCCAGCAGCCAGAATAGCCTCACAGGGGCACCGAATGCTGAAGCTTTCTTT. This encodes CASSQNSLTGAPNAEAFF.

By share, this clonotype counts as medium-sized (0.01 to 0.1%). The chain joins TRBV5-6 to TRBJ2-1; 8 bases align to TRBD2. Trimming took 3 bases from V and 9 from J; bases not matched to a gene: 17. Germline V gene data show CDR1 as SGHDT and CDR2 as YYEEEE. This CDR3 region has 17 residues. CDR3 in DNA: TGTGCCAGCAGCTCGATGTTCGGGACTAGAGGAGACGGTGAGCAGTTCTTC. Its protein is CASSSMFGTRGDGEQFF.

This clonotype has a count of ten or more. The rearrangement links TRBV2 to TRBJ2-4; D is unresolved. Looked up from germline, CDR1 is SNHLY and CDR2 is FYNNEI. Trimming took 5 bases from V and 0 from J, leaving 8 bases between them. The CDR3 runs 14 residues. The CDR3 DNA reads TGTGCCAGCAGTTCCACTACAGCCAAAAACATTCAGTACTTC. Its translation is CASSSTTAKNIQYF.

There are many counts of this clonotype. This CDR3 reads CASSDISGGLQETQYF. DNA of the CDR3: TGCGCCAGCAGTGATATAAGCGGGGGCCTTCAAGAGACCCAGTACTTC. The chain links TRBV10-2 to TRBJ2-5; 8 positions match TRBD2. J lost 2 bases, V lost 3 bases, and 8 bases had no gene match. CDR1 WSHSY and CDR2 SAAADI come from the germline V gene. The CDR3 contains 16 residues.

This clonotype occurred a few times. The CDR3 DNA sequence: TGTGCCAGCAGTTTAAGGACTAGCGGGGGGGGCATGTGGGCGCATGAGCAGTTCTTC. Translating it yields CASSLRTSGGGMWAHEQFF. The chain couples TRBV12-3 or TRBV12-4 to TRBJ2-1, with 15 bases matching TRBD2. This CDR3 has 19 amino acids. Unmatched junction bases numbered 13, after V lost 2 bases and J lost 8 bases.

This clonotype was picked up many times. This rearrangement joins TRBV29-1 to TRBJ1-2; no firm D call. CDR1 and CDR2 from the germline V gene are SQVTM and ANQGSEA. The CDR3 length is 13 residues. Trimming pared 4 bases from V and 1 base from J, leaving 10 bases between. CDR3 sequence reads: CSVGFGDNYGYTF. The CDR3 DNA follows: TGCAGCGTTGGGTTCGGGGATAACTATGGCTACACCTTC.

The chain carries TRBV20-1 and TRBJ1-1, with D possibly being TRBD1 (5 bases). Germline values: CDR1 DFQATT, CDR2 SNEGSKA (reference sequence). Trimming removed 7 bases from V and 1 base from J, with 28 bases in between. CDR3 size: 18 residues. The CDR3 protein is CSVGLRDSRRSRNTEAFF. The DNA of the CDR3 is TGCAGTGTCGGTCTACGCGACAGCCGACGCAGTAGGAACACTGAAGCTTTCTTT.

Only a few counts were recorded for this clonotype. The chain employs TRBV10-2 and TRBJ1-1; 8 bases line up with TRBD1. Germline V gives CDR1 WSHSY, CDR2 SAAADI. There are 12 residues in the CDR3. Trimming at V came to 11 bases and at J to 4 bases, leaving 6 bases not matched to a gene. The CDR3 spells CAVVQGGTEAFF. CDR3 nucleotide sequence: TGCGCCGTCGTACAGGGGGGCACTGAAGCTTTCTTT.

The chain employs TRBV3-1 and TRBJ1-3; D unclear. Trimming left V 7 bases short and J 0 bases short, with 10 bases between. The CDR3 consists of 14 residues. Germline V gives CDR1 LGHDT, CDR2 YNNKEL (reference sequence). Here the CDR3 DNA reads TGTGCCAGCACCGACGTGAGCTCTGGAAACACCATATATTTT. Translating it yields CASTDVSSGNTIYF.

This clonotype was seen more than once but under ten times. The chain uses TRBV18 and TRBJ1-3, with a tentative D call TRBD1 (6 bases). The germline V and J ends were trimmed by 2 bases and 0 bases, with 8 bases remaining between them. Germline CDR1 and CDR2: KGHSH and LQKENI. The CDR3 runs 15 residues. CDR3 protein: CASSPGQSSGNTIYF. CDR3 sequence (DNA): TGTGCCAGCTCACCAGGACAGAGCTCTGGAAACACCATATATTTT.

This clonotype was seen a few times. The chain uses TRBV13 and TRBJ1-1, with TRBD1 matching over 10 bases. Germline CDR1 and CDR2: PRHDT and FYEKMQ (reference sequence). Trimming took 5 bases from V and 5 from J; bases not matched to a gene: 5. This CDR3 is built from 14 residues. The CDR3 nucleotides read TGTGCCAGCAGCACGGGACAGGGGATAACTGAAGCTTTCTTT. Its translation is CASSTGQGITEAFF.

This clonotype came up many times. V usage is TRBV20-1 and J usage is TRBJ1-3; D remains ambiguous. Germline loops: CDR1 DFQATT, CDR2 SNEGSKA (reference sequence). The CDR3 is made up of 14 amino acids. Trimming removed 0 bases from V and 0 bases from J, with 6 bases in between. CDR3 loop: CSARDNYSGNTIYF. CDR3 DNA sequence: TGCAGTGCTAGAGATAACTACTCTGGAAACACCATATATTTT.

Many counts were recorded for this clonotype. The V and J genes are TRBV21-1 and TRBJ1-5. TRBV21-1 is a documented pseudogene. CDR3 size: 15 residues. CDR3: CASSKVTWDNQPQHF. For the CDR3, the DNA is TGTGCCAGCAGCAAGGTCACGTGGGACAATCAGCCCCAGCATTTT.

This clonotype was seen at least ten times. The rearrangement uses TRBV7-9 and TRBJ1-1; D perhaps matches TRBD1 (6 bases). Germline loops: CDR1 SEHNR, CDR2 FQNEAQ (reference sequence). The CDR3 totals 15 residues. With 7 bases removed from V and 0 bases from J, the gap between germline ends came to 15 bases. CDR3 in amino acids: CASKTGSNMNTEAFF. Written as DNA, the CDR3 is TGTGCCAGCAAAACAGGGTCTAACATGAACACTGAAGCTTTCTTT.

The genes are TRBV18 and TRBJ1-1; 9 bases map to TRBD1. From germline, CDR1 is KGHSH and CDR2 LQKENI. With V trimmed by 5 bases and J by 6 bases, 4 bases remained unmatched. This CDR3 is built from 13 residues. The CDR3 reads CASSYDRGAEAFF. The CDR3 DNA is TGTGCCAGCTCATACGACAGGGGGGCTGAAGCTTTCTTT. The complete variable domain, with remaining parts taken from reference TRBV18 and TRBJ1-1, reads NAGVMQNPRHLVRRRGQEARLRCSPMKGHSHVYWYRQLPEEGLKFMVYLQKENIIDESGMPKERFSAEFPKEGPSILRIQQVVRGDSAAYFCASSYDRGAEAFFGQGTRLTVV.

This sequence joins TRBV28 and TRBJ1-5, with 9 bases that match TRBD1. V shed 7 bases and J 6 bases; nucleotides not matched to a gene: 7. This CDR3 contains 14 residues. Per the germline V gene, CDR1 is MDHEN and CDR2 is SYDVKM. Here the CDR3 reads CASKETGGGQPQHF. Here the CDR3 DNA reads TGTGCCAGCAAAGAGACAGGGGGTGGTCAGCCCCAGCATTTT.

This clonotype has at least ten counts. V usage is TRBV28 and J usage is TRBJ2-7; 9 bases are shared with TRBD1. CDR3 length equals 17 residues. V was pared by 0 bases and J by 4 bases, with 10 bases of the junction left unmatched. Germline lookup yields CDR1 MDHEN and CDR2 SYDVKM. DNA of the CDR3: TGTGCCAGCAGTTTATGGGGGGCCGGGACAGGGCGGTACGAGCAGTACTTC. Its protein product is CASSLWGAGTGRYEQYF.

This clonotype was seen more than once but under ten times. The rearrangement joins TRBV28 to TRBJ2-7; no definite D call. V was clipped by 6 bases and J by 6 bases, with 15 bases between them. This CDR3 region has 13 residues. Germline V gives CDR1 MDHEN, CDR2 SYDVKM. CDR3 sequence reads: CASSTYIETEQYF. CDR3 sequence (DNA): TGTGCCAGCAGCACCTATATAGAGACCGAGCAGTACTTC.

This sequence joins TRBV29-1 and TRBJ2-7; D is perhaps TRBD2 (5 bases). Germline CDR1 reads SQVTM; CDR2 reads ANQGSEA. The CDR3 spans 14 residues. The V and J ends lost 4 bases and 3 bases respectively, with 16 bases between them. The CDR3 loop is CSVVRDRSSYEQYF. The CDR3 bases are TGCAGCGTTGTACGGGATAGATCCAGCTACGAGCAGTACTTC.

The rearrangement links TRBV29-1 to TRBJ2-7; D unresolved. CDR1 is SQVTM, CDR2 ANQGSEA, per germline. The CDR3 consists of 13 residues. Between the trimmed V and J ends, which lost 5 bases and 5 bases, there was a span of 16 bases. The DNA for the CDR3 is TGCAGCGTTTCAAACGGTGAGGCAGACGAGCAGTACTTC. Translated: CSVSNGEADEQYF.

This clonotype was seen only a few times. The CDR3 reads CASRAGFTGELFF. The CDR3 nucleotides read TGTGCCAGCAGAGCCGGTTTCACCGGGGAGCTGTTTTTT. The chain is built from TRBV12-3 or TRBV12-4 and TRBJ2-2; D not resolved. The CDR3 contains 13 residues. V was clipped by 6 bases and J by 4 bases, with 9 bases between them.